A selection of T cell receptor beta chains follows, all from one sample in a study of response to subunit inactivated influenza vaccine. TCRdb called the RT-PCR reads again in MiXCR, with one record for every CDR3 protein. Of around 580,000 distinct CDR3 sequences in the sample, 14% were seen once. The material was PBMCs from blood, obtained less than 13 days after vaccination. The source of these receptors is a middle-aged man who received an inactivated influenza vaccine. CDR3s include the opening cysteine and the closing phenylalanine or tryptophan. Fields, in order: J gene, V gene, D gene, CDR3 length, clone size, CDR3 protein, CDR3 DNA. D genes are given only for firm matches. Some rows mark clone size as missing; the rest say once, few, many or name a class of expanded clone.

TRBJ2-5 TRBV5-1 . 14 many CASSSGQIEETQYF TGCGCCAGCAGCTCCGGACAGATTGAAGAGACCCAGTACTTC
TRBJ1-2 TRBV12-3/TRBV12-4 . 12 . CASKRVNYGYTF TGTGCCAGCAAGAGGGTTAACTATGGCTACACCTTC
TRBJ1-5 TRBV19 . 15 few CASSRKTSFNQPQHF TGTGCCAGTAGTCGGAAGACCTCGTTCAATCAGCCCCAGCATTTT
TRBJ2-1 TRBV28 TRBD1 16 . CASSRMPGQGYNEQFF TGTGCCAGCAGCCGTATGCCGGGACAGGGTTACAATGAGCAGTTCTTC
TRBJ2-1 TRBV2 TRBD1 13 few CASSEVRGNEQFF TGTGCCAGCAGTGAGGTCAGGGGGAATGAGCAGTTCTTC
TRBJ2-7 TRBV6-1 . 13 . CASTEVNPSEQYF TGTGCCAGCACCGAGGTGAATCCCAGCGAGCAGTACTTC
TRBJ2-5 TRBV20-1 TRBD2 17 . CSARDRLAGGNKGTQYF TGCAGTGCTAGAGATCGACTAGCGGGGGGCAATAAAGGGACCCAGTACTTC
TRBJ1-6 TRBV11-2 . 15 few CASSLGQAYNSPLHF TGTGCCAGCAGCTTAGGACAAGCCTATAATTCACCCCTCCACTTT
TRBJ2-3 TRBV11-2 . 14 many CAVSNGGLTDTQYF TGTGCCGTTTCTAACGGGGGCCTCACAGATACGCAGTATTTT
TRBJ2-3 TRBV5-1 . 15 . CASSYRGPRTDTQYF TGCGCCAGCAGCTACCGGGGGCCCCGCACAGATACGCAGTATTTT
TRBJ2-1 TRBV27 . 13 many CASSPDSYNEQFF TGTGCCAGCAGTCCCGACAGCTACAATGAGCAGTTCTTC
TRBJ2-3 TRBV15 . 13 few CATSRRGGDTQYF TGTGCCACCAGCAGACGGGGTGGAGATACGCAGTATTTT
TRBJ1-1 TRBV3-1 . 12 few CASSQAGPEAFF TGTGCCAGCAGCCAAGCTGGGCCTGAAGCTTTCTTT
TRBJ1-2 TRBV4-3 . 14 . CASSQDAGPYGYTF TGCGCCAGCAGCCAAGACGCAGGGCCCTATGGCTACACCTTC
TRBJ2-1 TRBV20-1 . 15 . CSARDGQSIYNEQFF TGCAGTGCTAGAGACGGACAGTCCATATACAATGAGCAGTTCTTC
TRBJ2-7 TRBV28 . 15 few CASSLSREIDYEQYF TGTGCCAGCAGTTTGTCCAGGGAGATTGACTACGAGCAGTACTTC
TRBJ1-1 TRBV29-1 . 15 . CSVGRVGQMNTEAFF TGCAGCGTTGGCCGCGTCGGCCAGATGAACACTGAAGCTTTCTTT
TRBJ2-5 TRBV6-5 TRBD1 18 . CASSYLLFGTGRQETQYF TGTGCCAGCAGTTACCTCCTTTTCGGGACAGGGAGGCAAGAGACCCAGTACTTC
TRBJ2-1 TRBV18 TRBD2 16 . CASSPRSGGAYNEQFF TGTGCCAGCTCACCACGAAGCGGGGGGGCGTACAATGAGCAGTTCTTC
TRBJ2-1 TRBV6-5 . 15 few CASSSGSGSYNEQFF TGTGCCAGCAGTTCCGGGTCGGGGTCCTACAATGAGCAGTTCTTC
TRBJ2-7 TRBV10-3 . 15 . CAISESEVVLGEQYF TGTGCCATCAGTGAGAGCGAGGTAGTCCTGGGCGAGCAGTACTTC
TRBJ1-1 TRBV20-1 . 14 . CSARVQSTNTEAFF TGCAGTGCTAGAGTGCAGTCGACGAACACTGAAGCTTTCTTT
TRBJ2-1 TRBV19 TRBD2 14 many CASSSTFGGGFQFF TGTGCCAGTAGTTCAACCTTCGGGGGGGGATTCCAGTTCTTC
TRBJ2-7 TRBV7-8 TRBD2 15 few CASSLVLGRAGEQYF TGTGCCAGCAGCTTAGTTTTAGGGAGGGCCGGTGAGCAGTACTTC